What follows are 31 T cell receptor beta chains derived from one specimen sequenced in a study of CD8+CD57+ T cells in acquired aplastic anemia. Genomic DNA templated the TCR beta VDJ and CDR3 profiling. TCRdb passed the reads through MiXCR, listing each CDR3 protein once. Of a few hundred thousand distinct CDR3 sequences in the sample, about 56% were seen once. Input material: sorted CD4+, CD8+, or CD8+CD57+ T cells (not recorded which) from PBMCs. The source of these receptors is a human donor with severe aplastic anemia or a healthy control (not recorded which).

The chain uses TRBV20-1 and TRBJ2-3, with D possibly TRBD1 on 5 matching bases. There are 15 residues in the CDR3. Germline V gene data show CDR1 as DFQATT and CDR2 as SNEGSKA (reference sequence). V was cut by 3 bases and J by 6 bases, with 19 bases left in between. CDR3 in amino acids: CSASVARESWDTQYF. CDR3 coding DNA: TGCAGTGCTAGTGTGGCCAGGGAATCTTGGGATACGCAGTATTTT.

J is TRBJ1-2 and V is TRBV2; the D is unclear. The length of the CDR3 is 16 residues. Germline assignment: CDR1 SNHLY and CDR2 FYNNEI. Deletions cut 2 bases from V and 4 bases from J, with 17 bases between. CDR3 bases: TGTGCCAGCAGTGAAACTGTCCGCTTAGATGCCTATGGCTACACCTTC. As protein: CASSETVRLDAYGYTF.

This clonotype was picked up a small number of times. The genes are TRBV29-1 and TRBJ2-5; D remains ambiguous. The V gene's germline CDR1 is SQVTM and CDR2 ANQGSEA. Trimming shortened V by 7 bases and J by 3 bases, and 12 bases separated the two germline ends. The CDR3 spans 12 residues. The CDR3 protein is CSGGREKETQYF. CDR3 nucleotide sequence: TGCAGCGGCGGACGAGAGAAAGAGACCCAGTACTTC.

About this clonotype itself: This may arise from a read error, as a much more abundant clone is one base away. The chain uses TRBV19 and TRBJ1-3, with no clear D. This CDR3 comprises 15 residues. Trimming left V 11 bases short and J 1 base short, with 18 bases between. Germline V gene data show CDR1 as LNHDA and CDR2 as SQIVND (reference sequence). CDR3 residues: CAGSRSWLSGNTIYF. In nucleotides, the CDR3 is TGTGCCGGCAGCCGCTCCTGGTTGTCTGGAAACACCATATATTTT.

This clonotype appeared many times. The chain combines TRBV20-1 with TRBJ2-5; D call uncertain. The germline CDR1 and CDR2 sequences are DFQATT and SNEGSKA (reference sequence). V was clipped by 0 bases and J by 1 base, with 12 bases between them. The CDR3 extends over 15 amino acids. The CDR3 reads CSARDWLVLQETQYF. CDR3 sequence (DNA): TGCAGTGCTAGAGACTGGCTGGTGCTCCAAGAGACCCAGTACTTC.

This clonotype was counted many times. The chain links TRBV5-8 to TRBJ2-3; D is perhaps TRBD1 (6 bases). Germline assignment: CDR1 SGHTS and CDR2 YDEGEE. V lost 4 bases and J 0 bases, leaving 18 bases between the germline ends. This CDR3 has 17 amino acids. The DNA of the CDR3 is TGTGCCAGCAGCCCGATACCCGGACAGACGAGCACAGATACGCAGTATTTT. Its protein product is CASSPIPGQTSTDTQYF.

This clonotype was observed a few times. The rearrangement uses TRBV27 and TRBJ1-4; TRBD1 aligns across 9 bases. The CDR3 is 14 residues long. Trimming took 4 bases from V and 8 from J; bases not matched to a gene: 5. Germline V gene data show CDR1 as MNHEY and CDR2 as SMNVEV (reference sequence). CDR3 nucleotide sequence: TGTGCCAGCAGTTACAGGGGGCGCGGGGAAAAACTGTTTTTT. This encodes CASSYRGRGEKLFF.

This chain connects TRBV2 to TRBJ1-1; D perhaps matches TRBD1 (5 bases). The ends were cut back, 8 bases at V and 3 bases at J, with 10 bases in the middle. This CDR3 spans 12 amino acids. Germline values: CDR1 SNHLY, CDR2 FYNNEI. The DNA for the CDR3 is TGTGCCAGCGTTGAGGGGTACACTGAAGCTTTCTTT. Encoded protein: CASVEGYTEAFF.

The chain is built from TRBV6-5 and TRBJ2-5, with D perhaps matching TRBD1 or TRBD2 (5 bases each). Trimming removed 6 bases from V and 4 bases from J, with 18 bases in between. There are 15 residues in the CDR3. Germline V lookup: CDR1 MNHEY, CDR2 SVGAGI. CDR3 in DNA: TGTGCCAGCAGCCAAACAGGTGGGGGTCCAGAGACCCAGTACTTC. Its protein is CASSQTGGGPETQYF.

This clonotype was found once. V is TRBV7-2 and J is TRBJ2-7; 7 bases map to TRBD2. V was pared by 0 bases and J by 6 bases, with 11 bases of the junction left unmatched. This CDR3 region has 16 residues. Germline V lookup: CDR1 SGHTA, CDR2 FQGNSA. Written as DNA, the CDR3 is TGTGCCAGCAGCTTAGCCCTCGGGGGGATGGCCCTCGAGCAGTACTTC. Protein sequence: CASSLALGGMALEQYF. Full variable domain (outside the CDR3, taken from reference TRBV7-2 and TRBJ2-7): GAGVSQSPSNKVTEKGKDVELRCDPISGHTALYWYRQSLGQGLEFLIYFQGNSAPDKSGLPSDRFSAERTGGSVSTLTIQRTQQEDSAVYLCASSLALGGMALEQYFGPGTRLTVT.

The CDR3 sequence: CASSPGLADTDTQYF. In nucleotides, the CDR3 is TGTGCCTCATCCCCGGGACTAGCGGACACAGATACGCAGTATTTT. The rearrangement joins TRBV10-3 to TRBJ2-3; the match to TRBD2 covers 11 bases. Germline assignment: CDR1 ENHRY and CDR2 SYGVKD. The J segment lost 2 bases and the V segment lost 11 bases, leaving 9 bases of the junction unmatched. The CDR3 has 15 residues.

This clonotype showed up many times. The V call is TRBV9, the J call TRBJ1-2; 7 bases match TRBD1. The CDR3 totals 13 residues. V dropped 7 bases and J dropped 7; count of bases not matched to a gene: 10. Germline loops: CDR1 SGDLS, CDR2 YYNGEE. The CDR3 sequence: CASGRTGGFGYTF. The CDR3 DNA sequence: TGTGCCAGCGGTCGGACAGGTGGCTTTGGCTACACCTTC.

V and J are TRBV5-1 and TRBJ1-1, with D hard to call. The CDR3 spans 16 residues. The germline V gene has CDR1 SGHRS and CDR2 YFSETQ. V shed 1 base and J shed 3 bases, with 16 bases lying between them. The CDR3 protein is CASSLSGGSKDTEAFF. The CDR3 DNA reads TGCGCCAGCAGCTTGTCGGGAGGAAGCAAAGACACTGAAGCTTTCTTT. The full variable domain, completed using reference TRBV5-1 and TRBJ1-1, is KAGVTQTPRYLIKTRGQQVTLSCSPISGHRSVSWYQQTPGQGLQFLFEYFSETQRNKGNFPGRFSGRQFSNSRSEMNVSTLELGDSALYLCASSLSGGSKDTEAFFGQGTRLTVV.

This rearrangement joins TRBV19 to TRBJ2-1, with 8 bases identical to TRBD2. The V gene's germline CDR1 is LNHDA and CDR2 SQIVND (reference sequence). This CDR3 is 15 amino acids long. Trimming at V came to 5 bases and at J to 4 bases, leaving 7 bases not matched to a gene. This chain's CDR3 is CASSPLAEAYNEQFF. The DNA for the CDR3 is TGTGCCAGTAGTCCACTAGCGGAAGCTTACAATGAGCAGTTCTTC.

This clonotype appeared a few times. The chain is built from TRBV7-9 and TRBJ1-4, with 8 bases aligning to TRBD1. V lost 5 bases and J lost 8; bases outside the gene matches: 7. Germline-derived CDR1 and CDR2 are SEHNR and FQNEAQ (reference sequence). The CDR3 contains 14 residues. The CDR3 reads CASSQGQGQEKLFF. The CDR3 bases are TGTGCCAGCAGCCAAGGACAGGGCCAGGAAAAACTGTTTTTT.

The V gene is TRBV6-2 or TRBV6-3, the J gene TRBJ2-2; the match to TRBD1 covers 7 bases. Looked up from germline, CDR1 is MNHEY and CDR2 is SVGEGT. The CDR3 sequence is 13 residues long. The V segment lost 9 bases and the J segment 7 bases; nucleotides outside the gene matches: 8. The CDR3 here is CASRTGEIGELFF. CDR3 bases: TGTGCCAGTAGAACAGGGGAGATCGGGGAGCTGTTTTTT.

This clonotype was seen a single time. The rearrangement uses TRBV7-9 and TRBJ2-7; D not certain. This CDR3 has 14 amino acids. Trimming left V 5 bases short and J 3 bases short, with 14 bases between. The V gene's germline CDR1 is SEHNR and CDR2 FQNEAQ (reference sequence). For the CDR3, the DNA is TGTGCCAGCAGCGTTGCCCAGCTGGGCTACGAGCAGTACTTC. Its protein is CASSVAQLGYEQYF.

This chain uses TRBV15 with TRBJ1-1; TRBD1 might be the D (5 bases). V lost 5 bases, J lost 6 bases, and 13 bases lay in between. Per germline, CDR1 LNHNV and CDR2 YYDKDF (reference sequence). CDR3 length: 13 residues. For the CDR3, the DNA is TGTGCCACCAGCGGACAAATGAGGGCTGAAGCTTTCTTT. Amino acids: CATSGQMRAEAFF.

This clonotype was counted between two and nine times. This could be a read error, since a much larger clone is one nucleotide away. The rearrangement uses TRBV7-3 and TRBJ2-7; D call uncertain. CDR3 size: 13 residues. Germline V gene sequence: CDR1 SGHTA, CDR2 FQGTGA. V lost 7 bases, J lost 0 bases, and 10 bases lay in between. CDR3 bases: TGTGCCAGCAATACCCCTAGCTCCTACGAGCAGTACTTC. The encoded protein is CASNTPSSYEQYF.

V gene TRBV6-1 combines with J gene TRBJ2-5; 7 nucleotides match TRBD1. CDR3 length: 15 amino acids. V trimming: 5 bases; J trimming: 3 bases; junction bases outside the gene matches: 9. Germline values: CDR1 MNHNS, CDR2 SASEGT. The CDR3 DNA is TGTGCCAGCAGTTGGCTCGCGACAGGGAAAGAGACCCAGTACTTC. Encoded protein: CASSWLATGKETQYF.

The rearrangement uses TRBV19 and TRBJ1-6; D not certain. CDR3 size: 13 residues. From germline, CDR1 is LNHDA and CDR2 SQIVND (reference sequence). The germline V and J ends were trimmed by 5 bases and 6 bases, with 8 bases remaining between them. The CDR3 loop is CASSRSRNSPLHF. The CDR3 DNA follows: TGTGCCAGTAGTCGGTCACGTAATTCACCCCTCCACTTT.

This chain connects TRBV2 to TRBJ2-7; weak D call: TRBD1 (5 bases). Per germline, CDR1 SNHLY and CDR2 FYNNEI. This CDR3 spans 13 amino acids. V was trimmed by 8 bases and J by 1 base, leaving 12 bases between them. Here the CDR3 reads CASVPDTSYEQYF. CDR3 nucleotides: TGTGCCAGCGTACCGGACACATCCTACGAGCAGTACTTC.

This chain uses TRBV5-6 with TRBJ1-1, with D unresolved. Germline lookup yields CDR1 SGHDT and CDR2 YYEEEE. The CDR3 is 14 amino acids. V shed 4 bases and J shed 1 base, with 11 bases lying between them. The CDR3, as DNA: TGTGCCAGCAGCGGTTGGGGAAGGAACACTGAAGCTTTCTTT. Its protein is CASSGWGRNTEAFF.

This clonotype was observed at least ten times. The chain couples TRBV12-3 or TRBV12-4 to TRBJ2-7; TRBD1 aligns across 9 bases. The CDR3 sequence is 16 residues long. Losses at the gene ends were 6 bases for V and 7 bases for J; bases not matched to a gene: 16. The CDR3 spells CASSPPPGQGPGEQYF. The DNA for the CDR3 is TGTGCCAGCAGCCCCCCCCCGGGACAGGGACCGGGTGAGCAGTACTTC.

The chain uses TRBV28 and TRBJ1-1; D is uncertain. The germline V gene has CDR1 MDHEN and CDR2 SYDVKM. The CDR3 contains 18 residues. Trimming removed 11 bases from V and 1 base from J, with 29 bases in between. CDR3 nucleotides: TGTGCCGACCCAGTGGGAGGGCATCTACACTCAAAGAACACTGAAGCTTTCTTT. Protein sequence: CADPVGGHLHSKNTEAFF.

This clonotype has only a few counts. The chain carries TRBV5-5 and TRBJ2-7; TRBD2 aligns across 8 bases. The V gene's germline CDR1 is SGHKS and CDR2 YYEKEE (reference sequence). Germline trimming cut 3 bases from V and 0 bases from J; bases unmatched to any gene: 2. The CDR3 has 14 amino acids. In nucleotides, the CDR3 is TGTGCCAGCAGCTCTGCGGGGGGCTCCTACGAGCAGTACTTC. Its translation: CASSSAGGSYEQYF.

The V and J genes are TRBV15 and TRBJ2-7, with D maybe TRBD1 (5 bases). The length of the CDR3 is 12 residues. Germline V gene sequence: CDR1 LNHNV, CDR2 YYDKDF (reference sequence). V lost 8 bases and J lost 2, with 10 bases in between. The CDR3: CATGAGTYEQYF. The DNA of the CDR3 is TGTGCCACCGGGGCAGGGACCTACGAGCAGTACTTC.

This clonotype was observed at least ten times. The genes are TRBV9 and TRBJ1-4; tentatively, D is TRBD1 (6 bases). CDR1 is SGDLS, CDR2 YYNGEE, per germline. The length of the CDR3 is 20 residues. V was clipped by 0 bases and J by 0 bases, with 21 bases between them. This chain's CDR3 is CASSVEAGFGGAATNEKLFF. The CDR3 DNA reads as TGTGCCAGCAGCGTAGAGGCGGGATTCGGGGGGGCTGCAACTAATGAAAAACTGTTTTTT.

A word on this clonotype: This may be a read error, as it is one base from a much larger clone. The chain combines TRBV6-6 with TRBJ2-1; the match to TRBD1 covers 7 bases. Trimming at V came to 6 bases and at J to 8 bases, leaving 7 bases not matched to a gene. The germline V gene has CDR1 MNHNY and CDR2 SVGAGI (reference sequence). The CDR3 totals 13 residues. The CDR3 nucleotides are TGTGCCAGCAGGAGGGGGCTACCGGATGAGCAGTTCTTC. Protein: CASRRGLPDEQFF.

Ten or more counts support this clonotype. The chain combines TRBV6-5 with TRBJ1-2; a possible D gene is TRBD1 (6 bases). The length of the CDR3 is 13 residues. Germline V gene lookup returns CDR1 MNHEY and CDR2 SVGAGI. The V end lost 4 bases, the J end lost 6 bases, and 12 bases lay between the germline ends. CDR3 in DNA: TGTGCCAGCAGTTCGGGGGGCTGGAATGGCTACACCTTC. The encoded protein is CASSSGGWNGYTF.

The sample holds a few counts of this clonotype. This rearrangement joins TRBV7-8 to TRBJ2-5, with TRBD2 identical over 11 bases. Per germline, CDR1 SGHVS and CDR2 FQNEAQ. V trimming: 1 base; J trimming: 7 bases; junction bases outside the gene matches: 8. The CDR3 length is 16 residues. The CDR3 protein is CASSLGLAGGLVTQYF. The DNA for the CDR3 is TGTGCCAGCAGCTTAGGATTAGCGGGGGGGCTTGTGACCCAGTACTTC. Together with reference TRBV7-8 and TRBJ2-5, the CDR3 gives the full variable domain: GAGVSQSPRYKVAKRGQDVALRCDPISGHVSLFWYQQALGQGPEFLTYFQNEAQLDKSGLPSDRFFAERPEGSVSTLKIQRTQQEDSAVYLCASSLGLAGGLVTQYFGPGTRLLVL.